The 2 T cell receptor beta chains below come from one sample, sequenced in a study of post-analysis software for immune sequencing data. The antigens these receptors bind are not known. Points from the study as a whole: There were five or six TRBV segments more frequent in patients than controls, and TRBV5-6, TRBV5-1 and TRBV20-1 were among them.

Carried by the TCR beta cDNA libraries were unique molecular identifiers. One entry per CDR3 protein, called by TCRdb with MiXCR from the PCR reads. The sample includes 750,000 to 950,000 distinct CDR3 sequences, 53% of them seen just once. The sample comprised blood. All receptors come from a girl aged 10 to 17 with multiple sclerosis.

This clonotype occurred a few times. This rearrangement joins TRBV3-1 to TRBJ2-7; the match to TRBD1 covers 10 bases. Germline CDR1 and CDR2: LGHDT and YNNKEL (reference sequence). The CDR3 covers 16 residues. Germline trimming cut 4 bases from V and 7 bases from J; bases unmatched to any gene: 13. The CDR3 DNA sequence: TGTGCCAGCAGCCCTCCCACGGGACAGGGGCGAGGGGAGCAGTACTTC. This gives the protein CASSPPTGQGRGEQYF.

There are a few counts of this clonotype. This chain connects TRBV20-1 to TRBJ2-4; 7 nucleotides align to TRBD2. TRBJ2-7 explains the end of the DNA better; the J call may be wrong. This CDR3 comprises 14 residues. Germline V gene data show CDR1 as DFQATT and CDR2 as SNEGSKA (reference sequence). CDR3 coding DNA: TGCAGTGCTAGAGTAGGCGGGAGTTTCCACGAGCAGTACTTC. Protein: CSARVGGSFHEQYF.